This T cell receptor (beta chain) emerged from a study of early T cells in non-severe SARS-CoV-2 infection. Study background: Chains were not paired, and sequencing was done on bulk RNA from unsorted whole blood. The study's findings and limits: Matches to VDJdb favored anti-spike CD8 responses and missed private and CD4 specificities.

Unique molecular identifier tags were affixed to discrete cDNA molecules. TCRdb called the 5' RACE reads again in MiXCR, with one record for every CDR3 protein. The sample contains tens of thousands of distinct CDR3 sequences, roughly 10% of which appear only once. Germline V lookup: CDR1 KGHSH, CDR2 LQKENI. Trimming removed 2 bases from V and 6 bases from J, with 7 bases in between. This CDR3 is 12 amino acids long. On this clonotype: Antigen: not known.

This chain connects TRBV18 to TRBJ1-2; D not resolved. The sample in question was whole blood, obtained at baseline. This clonotype was sampled from an adult who was a healthcare worker with PCR-confirmed SARS-CoV-2 infection or an uninfected control (not recorded which). CDR3 DNA sequence: TGTGCCAGCTCACCAACCGGGGATGGCTACACCTTC. It translates to CASSPTGDGYTF.